Listed below are T cell receptor beta chains from one sample, sequenced in a study of tumor-infiltrating lymphocytes in primary liver carcinoma. TCRdb used MiXCR to reprocess the multiplex PCR reads, holding one entry per CDR3 protein. The sample lists 75,000 to 80,000 distinct CDR3 sequences; roughly 69% were seen once. Sequencing input: tumor-adjacent normal liver tissue. The source of these receptors is a man aged 40-55 years with primary liver carcinoma and hepatitis B virus infection. Each CDR3 is given with its conserved first and last residue. A D gene is named only where the DNA matches it firmly. Clone sizes are given selectively: once, few, many, or a class where the clone is expanded.

j_gene | d_gene | abundance | v_gene | CDR3aa | CDR3nt
TRBJ2-7 | . | . | TRBV11-2 | CASSQTDDEQYF | TGTGCCAGCAGTCAGACAGATGACGAGCAGTATTTC
TRBJ2-6 | TRBD2 | . | TRBV4-2 | CASSQVGTSGSGANVLTF | TGTGCCAGCAGCCAAGTTGGGACTAGCGGTTCTGGGGCCAACGTCCTGACTTTC
TRBJ1-1 | . | . | TRBV30 | CAWSEKNRRNTESFF | TGCGCCTGGAGTGAGAAGAACAGGCGGAACACTGAATCTTTCTTT
TRBJ2-3 | TRBD2 | . | TRBV28 | CASSFIEAGGPTNTQYF | TGTGCCAGCAGTTTCATAGAAGCGGGAGGTCCCACGAATACGCAGTATTTT
TRBJ2-3 | . | . | TRBV11-2 | CASSPQALLDTQYF | TGTGCCAGCAGCCCACAGGCCCTGCTGGATACGCAGTATTTT
TRBJ1-3 | . | . | TRBV10-3 | CAVSESIMGGGNTIYF | TGTGCCGTCAGTGAGTCGATTATGGGAGGGGGAAACACCATATATTTT
TRBJ2-5 | . | few | TRBV30 | CAWSTTGLTPQETQYF | TGTGCCTGGAGTACCACAGGGCTGACGCCCCAAGAGACCCAGTACTTC
TRBJ2-3 | . | many | TRBV6-5 | CASSYYGSEDTQYF | TGTGCCAGCAGTTACTATGGTTCTGAAGATACGCAGTATTTT
TRBJ2-7 | TRBD2 | . | TRBV20-1 | CNALAVSYEQYF | TGCAATGCTCTAGCGGTCTCCTACGAGCAGTACTTC
TRBJ1-6 | . | . | TRBV5-4 | CASSEYSSPLHF | TGTGCCAGCAGCGAATATAGTTCACCCCTCCACTTT
TRBJ2-7 | TRBD2 | few | TRBV20-1 | CSARLAGWGEQYF | TGCAGTGCTAGACTAGCGGGATGGGGTGAGCAGTACTTC
TRBJ2-7 | TRBD2 | . | TRBV5-6 | CASSFVEREYSRQYF | TGTGCCAGCAGCTTCGTGGAGCGGGAGTATTCTAGGCAGTACTTC
TRBJ2-1 | . | . | TRBV7-2 | CASSPDRPYNEQFF | TGTGCCAGCAGCCCCGACAGGCCCTACAATGAACAGTTCTTC
TRBJ2-1 | . | . | TRBV6-5 | CASSDTNRVGFNERFF | TGTGCCAGCAGCGATACAAATAGGGTCGGTTTCAATGAGCGGTTCTTC
TRBJ2-1 | . | . | TRBV6-2/TRBV6-3 | CVRSRLEGERNEQFF | TGTGTCAGGAGCCGACTAGAGGGAGAACGAAATGAGCAGTTCTTC
TRBJ2-2 | TRBD2 | . | TRBV6-1 | CDSSAGEVESGELFF | TGTGACAGCAGTGCGGGAGAGGTAGAGTCCGGGGAGCTGTTCTTT
TRBJ2-6 | . | medium-sized | TRBV4-1 | CASSQTAGGSGANVLTF | TGCGCCAGCAGCCAGACTGCCGGGGGCTCTGGGGCCAACGTCCTGACTTTC
TRBJ2-3 | . | once | TRBV11-2 | CASSSYGANTDTQYF | TGTGCCAGCAGCTCCTACGGGGCTAACACAGATACGCAGTATTTT
TRBJ1-5 | TRBD1 | . | TRBV6-6 | CASRRTGLAQPQHF | TGTGCCAGTAGGCGGACAGGGCTGGCTCAGCCCCAGCATTTT
TRBJ2-7 | . | . | TRBV20-1 | CSAREGPKDYEQYF | TGCAGTGCTAGAGAGGGCCCCAAGGACTACGAGCAGTACTTC